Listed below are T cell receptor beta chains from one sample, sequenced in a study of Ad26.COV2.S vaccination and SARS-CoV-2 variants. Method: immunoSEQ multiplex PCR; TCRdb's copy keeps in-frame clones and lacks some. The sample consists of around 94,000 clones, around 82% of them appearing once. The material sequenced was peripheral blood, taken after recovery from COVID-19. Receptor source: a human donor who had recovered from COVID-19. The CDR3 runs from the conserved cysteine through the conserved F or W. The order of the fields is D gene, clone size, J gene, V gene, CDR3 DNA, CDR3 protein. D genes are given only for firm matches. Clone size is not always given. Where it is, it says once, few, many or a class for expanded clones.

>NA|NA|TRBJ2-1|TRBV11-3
TGTGCCAGCAGCTTAGACGCACTCACCTACAATGAGCAGTTCTTC
CASSLDALTYNEQFF
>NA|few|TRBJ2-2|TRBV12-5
TGTGCTAGTGGTTTGGGGATAGGGTCGAACACCGGGGAGCTGTTTTTT
CASGLGIGSNTGELFF
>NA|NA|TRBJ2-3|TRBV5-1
TGCGCCAGCAGACCGGGGGTAGACACAGATACGCAGTATTTT
CASRPGVDTDTQYF
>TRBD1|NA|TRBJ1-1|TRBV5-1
TGCGCCAGCAGCTTGGAGGGACAGGGGAACACTGAAGCTTTCTTT
CASSLEGQGNTEAFF
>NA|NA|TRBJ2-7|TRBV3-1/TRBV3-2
TGTGCCAGCAGCGCCGCCGGGGACGAGCAGTACTTC
CASSAAGDEQYF
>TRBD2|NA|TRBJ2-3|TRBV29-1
TGCAGCGTTGATGAGGGTAGCGGGGGGGCAGATACGCAGTATTTT
CSVDEGSGGADTQYF
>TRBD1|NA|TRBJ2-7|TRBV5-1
TGCGCCAGCAGCCCGGGACAGGGCCTTCACGAGCAGTACTTC
CASSPGQGLHEQYF
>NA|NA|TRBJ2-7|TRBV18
TGTGCCAGCTCAATCTCACCAGAGGCCTACGAGCAGTACTTC
CASSISPEAYEQYF
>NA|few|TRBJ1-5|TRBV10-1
TGCGCCAGGCGAAAGGGGAGCCCGAATAGCAATCAGCCCCAGCATTTT
CARRKGSPNSNQPQHF
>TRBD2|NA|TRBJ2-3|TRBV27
TGTGCCAGCAGCTCTTCGCGGGGGGCTAGCACAGATACGCAGTATTTT
CASSSSRGASTDTQYF
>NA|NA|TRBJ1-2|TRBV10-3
TGTGCCATCAGTGCGGGAGGTGAGGATGGCTACACCTTC
CAISAGGEDGYTF
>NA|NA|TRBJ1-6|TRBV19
TGTGCCAGTAGTACGGGCTCCTATAATTCACCCCTCCACTTT
CASSTGSYNSPLHF
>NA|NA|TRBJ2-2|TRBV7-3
TGTGCCAGCTCAGAGGGGGCGAACACCGGGGAGCTGTTTTTT
CASSEGANTGELFF
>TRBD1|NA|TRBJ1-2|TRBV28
TGTGCCAGCAAGAGACAGGGAAGTGGTGGCTACACCTTC
CASKRQGSGGYTF
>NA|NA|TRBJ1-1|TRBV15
TGTGCCACCAGCTATGAGGGCACTGAAGCTTTCTTT
CATSYEGTEAFF
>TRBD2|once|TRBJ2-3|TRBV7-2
TGTGCCAGCAGCTACTCGGCTAGCGGGGGGCTGGATACGCAGTATTTT
CASSYSASGGLDTQYF
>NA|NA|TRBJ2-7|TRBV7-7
TGTGCCAGCAGCCCGGATACAGGGACCAAGCAGTACTTC
CASSPDTGTKQYF
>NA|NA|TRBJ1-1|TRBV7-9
TGTGCCAGCAGCGGACGGACTGTAGGGGCTTTCTTT
CASSGRTVGAFF
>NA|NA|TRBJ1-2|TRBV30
TGTGCCTGCCTCGCCCAGGGGCTCCCGCAGGGCTACACCTTC
CACLAQGLPQGYTF
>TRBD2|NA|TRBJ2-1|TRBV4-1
TGCGCCAGCAGCCCGAGTTCGCTAGCGGGGGTTGAAAATGAGCAGTTCTTC
CASSPSSLAGVENEQFF
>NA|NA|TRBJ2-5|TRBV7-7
TGTGCCAGCAGCTTAGGACTGGAAGTAGGAGAGACCCAGTACTTC
CASSLGLEVGETQYF
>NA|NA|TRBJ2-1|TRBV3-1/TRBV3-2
TGTGCCAGCAGCCGTCAGCTGGGAAATGAGCAGTTCTTC
CASSRQLGNEQFF
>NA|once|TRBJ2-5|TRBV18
TGTGCCAGCTCACCACCGGGGCCCAGAGAGACCCAGTACTTC
CASSPPGPRETQYF
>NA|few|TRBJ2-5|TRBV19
TGTGCCAGTAGTATCCGGGAGTCGGATGTGACCCAGTACTTC
CASSIRESDVTQYF
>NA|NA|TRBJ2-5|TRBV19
TGTGCCAGTAGTACCCCCCCTGGGGAGACCCAGTACTTC
CASSTPPGETQYF
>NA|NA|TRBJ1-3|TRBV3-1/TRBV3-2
TGTGCCAGCAGCCAAGATCCGCTTTATTTCTCTGGAAACACCATATATTTT
CASSQDPLYFSGNTIYF
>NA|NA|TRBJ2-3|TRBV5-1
TGCGCCAGCAGCTTGGACTCTCGTACCACAGATACGCAGTATTTT
CASSLDSRTTDTQYF
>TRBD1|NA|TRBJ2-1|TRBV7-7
TGTGCCAGCAGCTTAGCGCAGGGGGGACAGGGTAACAATGAGCAGTTCTTC
CASSLAQGGQGNNEQFF
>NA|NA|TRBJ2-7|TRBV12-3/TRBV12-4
TGTGCCAGCAGCCTATCCCCCTACGAGCAGTACTTC
CASSLSPYEQYF
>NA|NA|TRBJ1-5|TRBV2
TGTGCCAGCACCCAGGGGTACAATCAGCCCCAGCATTTT
CASTQGYNQPQHF
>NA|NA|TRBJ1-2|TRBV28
TGTGCCAGCAGTTCTACAGGGAGCGGGAACTATGGCTACACCTTC
CASSSTGSGNYGYTF
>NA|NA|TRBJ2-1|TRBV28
TGTGCCAGCAGTTCCTGGACAGAAGGGGACTACAATGAGCAGTTCTTC
CASSSWTEGDYNEQFF
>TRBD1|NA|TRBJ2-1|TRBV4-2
TGTGCCAGCACTCCGGGACAGGGACCCGATGAGCAGTTCTTC
CASTPGQGPDEQFF
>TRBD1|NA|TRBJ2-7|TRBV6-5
TGTGCCGCCCAGACCGGGACAGGCTTCGGCGAGCAGTACTTC
CAAQTGTGFGEQYF
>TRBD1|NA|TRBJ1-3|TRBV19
TGTGCCAGTAACGACCAGGGACAGGGGCCATCAGACTCTGGAAACACCATATATTTT
CASNDQGQGPSDSGNTIYF
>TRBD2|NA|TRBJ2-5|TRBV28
TGTGCCAGCAGTCCGAGACGAGGTCTAGCGGGGGGGCAAGAGACCCAGTACTTC
CASSPRRGLAGGQETQYF
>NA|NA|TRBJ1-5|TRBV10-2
TGCGCCAGCAGTGAAAACCGACGGCAGCCCCAGCATTTT
CASSENRRQPQHF
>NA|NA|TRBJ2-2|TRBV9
TGTGCCAGCAGCGTAGGTGTCCCCAGTTGGGGGGCGAACACCGGGGAGCTGTTTTTT
CASSVGVPSWGANTGELFF
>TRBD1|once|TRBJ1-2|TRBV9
TGTGCCAGCAGCCGGACAGGGACGTTCTATGGCTACACCTTC
CASSRTGTFYGYTF
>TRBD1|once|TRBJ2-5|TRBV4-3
TGCGCCAGCAGCCAAGGACAGGGGGCGAGTGAGACCCAGTACTTC
CASSQGQGASETQYF
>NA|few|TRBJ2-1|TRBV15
TGTGCCACCAGCAGAGGGCCAGGAATAAACAATGAGCAGTTCTTC
CATSRGPGINNEQFF
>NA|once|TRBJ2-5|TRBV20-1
TGCAGGGCCCTGGAAGGAGAGACCCAGTACTTC
CRALEGETQYF
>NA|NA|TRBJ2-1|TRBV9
TGTGCCAGCAGCCCCAACGTCGGGGTGAGCAATGAGCAGTTCTTC
CASSPNVGVSNEQFF
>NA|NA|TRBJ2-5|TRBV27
TGTGCCAGCAGTCGGGGCTTTGGGGAGACCCAGTACTTC
CASSRGFGETQYF
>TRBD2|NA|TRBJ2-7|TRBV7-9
TGTGCCAGCAGCAACATTGAGCGGGGGGTTGAGCAGTACTTC
CASSNIERGVEQYF
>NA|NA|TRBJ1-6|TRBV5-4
TGTGCCAGCAGCTTGGACAGTGGAAATTCACCCCTCCACTTT
CASSLDSGNSPLHF
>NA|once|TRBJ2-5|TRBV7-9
TGTGCCAGCAGCTTTTACAGTTCAGAGACCCAGTACTTC
CASSFYSSETQYF
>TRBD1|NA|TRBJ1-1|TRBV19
TGTGCCAGTTTCGGGCGTGATACAGGGGCCACTGAAGCTTTCTTT
CASFGRDTGATEAFF
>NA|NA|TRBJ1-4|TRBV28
TGTGCCAGCAGTTTAACCGCCACTGCAACTAATGAAAAACTGTTTTTT
CASSLTATATNEKLFF
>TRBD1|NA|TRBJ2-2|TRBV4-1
TGCGCCAGCAGCCAAGTGGACAGGGCCGGGGAGCTGTTTTTT
CASSQVDRAGELFF
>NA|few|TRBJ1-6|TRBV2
TGTGCCAGCAGTGAAACCGGCTCCCAGATCTCACCCCTCCACTTT
CASSETGSQISPLHF
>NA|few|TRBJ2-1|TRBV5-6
TGTGCCAGCAGCTTGGGAACTTACAATGAGCAGTTCTTC
CASSLGTYNEQFF
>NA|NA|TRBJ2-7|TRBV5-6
TGTGCCAGCAGCCCATGGGCGGGGAACTCTACCTACGAGCAGTACTTC
CASSPWAGNSTYEQYF
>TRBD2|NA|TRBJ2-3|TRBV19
TGTGCCAGTAGTATACAAGGGGAGGGTAGCACAGATACGCAGTATTTT
CASSIQGEGSTDTQYF
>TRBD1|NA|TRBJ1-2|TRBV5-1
TGCGCCAGCAGCTTGGGGGACAGGAGTGGCTACACCTTC
CASSLGDRSGYTF
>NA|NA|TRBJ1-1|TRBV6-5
TGTGCCAGCAGGTGGCAACGCGAGACTGAAGCTTTCTTT
CASRWQRETEAFF
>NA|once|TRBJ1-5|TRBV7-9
TGTGCCAGCAGCTTAGGGACCCTGGGGGGGCGCTTAAATCAGCCCCAGCATTTT
CASSLGTLGGRLNQPQHF
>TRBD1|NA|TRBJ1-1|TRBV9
TGTGCCAGCAGCGAACAGGGGGACACTGAAGCTTTCTTT
CASSEQGDTEAFF
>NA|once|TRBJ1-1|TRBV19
TGTGCCAGTAGTATCAGGGGACTCCCGAACACTGAAGCTTTCTTT
CASSIRGLPNTEAFF